This entry concerns a single TCR beta chain. Only in-frame clones appear in the TCRdb table, and some are missing; sequencing was by immunoSEQ multiplex PCR. The data contain around 75,000 clones, roughly 82% of them seen just once; the ten biggest clones take up 5.8%. This CDR3 contains 14 residues. Germline V gene lookup returns CDR1 SGHTA and CDR2 FQGNSA. Trimming stripped 5 bases from V and 4 bases from J, with 14 bases between. The time point here: blood 2 weeks post-SBRT. Noted treatment: 15 Gy SBRT to primary tumor, nephrectomy 4 weeks later. The record originates from a study of radiation and T cells in renal cell carcinoma. Study as a whole: Nephrectomy followed 15 Gy stereotactic body radiation by 4 weeks.

Specimen: blood, collected from a patient whose treatment included radiotherapy and nephrectomy. The chain carries TRBV7-2 and TRBJ2-5; D not certain. The receptor was derived from a man between 60 and 75 years old with renal cell carcinoma. The CDR3 region is CASSPDGGTETQYF. The DNA of the CDR3 is TGTGCCAGCAGCCCGGACGGCGGAACAGAGACCCAGTACTTC.